The T cell receptor beta chain described here comes from a study of blood T cell repertoires in COVID-19. Method: immunoSEQ multiplex PCR; TCRdb's copy keeps in-frame clones and lacks some. Among about 230,000 clones listed, more than 65% were seen once. V lost 6 bases and J 10 bases, leaving 19 bases between the germline ends. The V gene's germline CDR1 is MDHEN and CDR2 SYDVKM. The CDR3 length is 14 residues. The chain recombines TRBV28 with TRBJ2-1; D is unclear. This TCR derives from a woman older than 75 with acute or convalescent COVID-19. The sample consisted of peripheral blood. CDR3 bases: TGTGCCAGCAGCCTGGCGACGGGTTTAGGCGAGCAGTTCTTC. The encoded protein is CASSLATGLGEQFF.